The 10 T cell receptor beta chains in this list originate from one sample, sequenced in a study of cytomegalovirus exposure and HLA in healthy donors. The PCR employed 60 Vbeta primers together with 13 Jbeta primers. The assay was immunoSEQ multiplex PCR, and TCRdb's table has in-frame clones only and misses some. The sample has over 150,000 clones, just under 80% seen once. Sequences were obtained from PBMCs. These receptors originate from a woman between 50 and 59 years old in good health and CMV-seropositive.

This clone was picked up a small number of times. This chain uses TRBV6-1 with TRBJ2-2, with 7 bases matching TRBD1. CDR1 is MNHNS and CDR2 is SASEGT in the germline V gene. The CDR3 covers 13 residues. V lost 10 bases to trimming and J lost 4 bases; unmatched junction nucleotides: 6. CDR3 nucleotides: TGTGCCACCGACAGGGTGGGCACCGGGGAGCTGTTTTTT. It is translated as CATDRVGTGELFF.

The J gene is TRBJ1-4, the V gene TRBV9, with a tentative D call TRBD1 (5 bases). CDR1 SGDLS and CDR2 YYNGEE come from the germline V gene. V shed 3 bases and J shed 4 bases, with 13 bases lying between them. The CDR3 is 15 residues long. The CDR3 protein is CASSERRGFNEKLFF. The CDR3 DNA follows: TGTGCCAGCAGCGAACGACGGGGGTTTAATGAAAAACTGTTTTTT.

This chain joins TRBV19 and TRBJ2-7, with D perhaps TRBD1 (6 bases). The germline V gene encodes CDR1 LNHDA and CDR2 SQIVND (reference sequence). Trimming stripped 6 bases from V and 4 bases from J, with 16 bases between. CDR3 length: 14 amino acids. CDR3 coding DNA: TGTGCCAGTAGAGCACCGGGACAATTGTACGAGCAGTACTTC. It is translated as CASRAPGQLYEQYF.

J is TRBJ1-3 and V is TRBV30, with 11 bases identical to TRBD1. Losses at the gene ends were 1 base for V and 3 bases for J; bases not matched to a gene: 5. CDR3 length: 16 residues. Germline-derived CDR1 and CDR2 are GTSNPN and SVGIG (reference sequence). The CDR3 here is CAWSGTGGASGNTIYF. In DNA form, the CDR3 reads TGTGCCTGGAGTGGGACAGGGGGCGCGAGTGGAAACACCATATATTTT. The whole variable domain, remainder taken from reference TRBV30 and TRBJ1-3, is SQTIHQWPATLVQPVGSPLSLECTVEGTSNPNLYWYRQAAGRGLQLLFYSVGIGQISSEVPQNLSASRPQDRQFILSSKKLLLSDSGFYLCAWSGTGGASGNTIYFGEGSWLTVV.

V gene TRBV9 combines with J gene TRBJ1-1, with 9 bases fitting TRBD1. The ends lost 3 bases at V and 3 bases at J; junction bases unmatched: 6. Germline V gene data show CDR1 as SGDLS and CDR2 as YYNGEE. The length of the CDR3 is 15 residues. CDR3 in DNA: TGTGCCAGCAGCGAAACAGGGGGCCCCTACACTGAAGCTTTCTTT. It codes for CASSETGGPYTEAFF.

This clone was counted once. The chain carries TRBV28 and TRBJ1-5; no definite D call. Germline V gene lookup returns CDR1 MDHEN and CDR2 SYDVKM. The CDR3 has 14 residues. V lost 7 bases to trimming and J lost 6 bases, with 16 bases between them. CDR3: CASMEAVGFQPQHF. Written as DNA, the CDR3 is TGTGCCAGCATGGAGGCAGTAGGTTTTCAGCCCCAGCATTTT.

J is TRBJ2-5 and V is TRBV19; a weak D match, TRBD1 (5 bases). Germline values: CDR1 LNHDA, CDR2 SQIVND (reference sequence). There are 12 residues in the CDR3. V lost 2 bases and J lost 4, with 5 bases in between. The CDR3 loop is CASSIRGETQYF. The CDR3 DNA reads TGTGCCAGTAGTATAAGGGGAGAGACCCAGTACTTC.

The chain uses TRBV5-6 and TRBJ2-7, with a tentative D call TRBD1 (6 bases). Per germline, CDR1 SGHDT and CDR2 YYEEEE. The CDR3 extends over 12 amino acids. The V end lost 4 bases, the J end lost 11 bases, and 16 bases lay between the germline ends. In DNA, the CDR3 is TGTGCCAGCAGCCTGACAATGGCAGGGGAGTACTTC. It specifies CASSLTMAGEYF.

The V call is TRBV10-3, the J call TRBJ2-5; TRBD1 might be the D (7 bases). The CDR3 contains 15 residues. Per the germline V gene, CDR1 is ENHRY and CDR2 is SYGVKD. V was shortened by 5 bases and J by 1 base, with 14 bases between the two germline ends. The CDR3 spells CAISPSGGFQETQYF. The CDR3 nucleotides are TGTGCCATCAGTCCCTCAGGGGGGTTCCAAGAGACCCAGTACTTC.

The genes are TRBV5-6 and TRBJ2-2, with TRBD1 identical over 7 bases. The CDR3 spans 17 residues. V was pared by 1 base and J by 2 bases, with 8 bases of the junction left unmatched. Germline CDR1 and CDR2: SGHDT and YYEEEE. CDR3 loop: CASSLRRQGVNTGELFF. The CDR3 DNA is TGTGCCAGCAGCTTGCGTAGGCAGGGGGTTAACACCGGGGAGCTGTTTTTT.